The 11 T cell receptor beta chains given below trace back to one sample, sequenced in a study of T cells in Graves' hyperthyroidism and ophthalmopathy. TCR beta CDR3 regions were amplified from RNA. First-round RT-PCR of the TCR CDR3 relied on the HTBI primer set. Each CDR3 protein gets one entry after TCRdb re-called the multiplex PCR reads with MiXCR. The sample shows a few hundred thousand distinct CDR3 sequences, around 14% of them seen only once. Source material: blood. The receptors come from a woman aged 18-29 years with Graves' hyperthyroidism that later progressed to Graves' ophthalmopathy.

The sample holds many counts of this clonotype. CDR3 sequence reads: CASSFRGAEDQPQHF. DNA of the CDR3: TGTGCCAGCAGTTTCCGAGGGGCTGAAGACCAGCCCCAGCATTTT. This sequence joins TRBV27 and TRBJ1-5; possible D gene TRBD1, 5 bases. Trimming stripped 3 bases from V and 7 bases from J, with 16 bases between. The CDR3 has 15 amino acids. Germline V lookup: CDR1 MNHEY, CDR2 SMNVEV (reference sequence).

This clonotype was picked up many times. V is TRBV6-5 and J is TRBJ2-3; a weak D match, TRBD2 (6 bases). Trimming stripped 2 bases from V and 6 bases from J, with 18 bases between. The CDR3 is 16 amino acids. Per germline, CDR1 MNHEY and CDR2 SVGAGI. This CDR3 reads CASSYRGGKGLDTQYF. For the CDR3, the DNA is TGTGCCAGCAGTTACAGAGGCGGGAAGGGGTTGGATACGCAGTATTTT.

This clonotype was detected many times. CDR3 residues: CASSTRDIPGGEQYF. In nucleotides, the CDR3 is TGTGCCAGCAGCACCAGGGACATCCCCGGTGGAGAGCAGTACTTC. V is TRBV28 and J is TRBJ2-7, with D perhaps matching TRBD1 (6 bases). Trimming cost V 6 bases and J 7 bases, with 22 bases left between them. The CDR3 is made up of 15 amino acids. Per the germline V gene, CDR1 is MDHEN and CDR2 is SYDVKM.

The V and J genes are TRBV19 and TRBJ1-5, with 8 bases matching TRBD1. V was pared by 3 bases and J by 4 bases, with 14 bases of the junction left unmatched. Germline assignment: CDR1 LNHDA and CDR2 SQIVND (reference sequence). The CDR3 sequence is 18 residues long. In DNA form, the CDR3 reads TGTGCCAGTAGTATTTCCCTCCAGGGGGCTTCAGTGAATCAGCCCCAGCATTTT. It is translated as CASSISLQGASVNQPQHF.

The chain links TRBV3-1 to TRBJ1-2, with D possibly being TRBD1 (6 bases). Between the trimmed V and J ends, which lost 9 bases and 3 bases, there was a span of 26 bases. CDR3 length: 17 residues. Germline V gene lookup returns CDR1 LGHDT and CDR2 YNNKEL (reference sequence). The CDR3 here is CASQGPHRTVWDYGYTF. DNA of the CDR3: TGTGCCAGTCAGGGCCCGCACAGGACAGTCTGGGACTATGGCTACACCTTC.

The sample holds many counts of this clonotype. The chain recombines TRBV27 with TRBJ1-2, with 7 bases identical to TRBD1. Unmatched junction bases numbered 7, after V lost 5 bases and J lost 4 bases. Per the germline V gene, CDR1 is MNHEY and CDR2 is SMNVEV (reference sequence). The CDR3 is made up of 14 amino acids. The DNA of the CDR3 is TGTGCCAGCAGTCCACAGGGGTCCAGCTATGGCTACACCTTC. This codes for CASSPQGSSYGYTF.

The table lists this clonotype with a few counts. V usage is TRBV2 and J usage is TRBJ2-2; possible D gene TRBD2, 5 bases. V was cut by 5 bases and J by 2 bases, with 15 bases left in between. Germline loops: CDR1 SNHLY, CDR2 FYNNEI. The CDR3 length is 16 residues. CDR3 DNA: TGTGCCAGCAGTCCTAAAACGGGAAAAAACACCGGGGAGCTGTTTTTT. This gives the protein CASSPKTGKNTGELFF.

This chain links TRBV4-1 with TRBJ2-7, with 9 nucleotides matching TRBD2. The J segment lost 4 bases and the V segment lost 3 bases, leaving 1 base of the junction unmatched. The germline V gene encodes CDR1 MGHRA and CDR2 YSYEKL. The CDR3 length is 13 residues. The CDR3 DNA is TGCGCCAGCAGCCATAGCGGGAGTTACGAGCAGTACTTC. Protein: CASSHSGSYEQYF.

This clonotype has a handful of counts. This chain joins TRBV10-2 and TRBJ2-7, with TRBD2 matching 11 bases. The germline V gene has CDR1 WSHSY and CDR2 SAAADI. The CDR3 has 16 residues. V lost 6 bases, J lost 4 bases, and 11 bases stayed unmatched. In DNA form, the CDR3 reads TGCGCCAGCAGCGATAATCTAGCGGGAGGCCTATACGAGCAGTACTTC. This translates into CASSDNLAGGLYEQYF.

This clonotype appeared many times. The rearrangement links TRBV7-9 to TRBJ2-3; D perhaps matches TRBD1 (6 bases). This CDR3 comprises 14 residues. Trimming stripped 5 bases from V and 6 bases from J, with 15 bases between. Germline V gene sequence: CDR1 SEHNR, CDR2 FQNEAQ (reference sequence). The CDR3 sequence: CASSPWDNTDTQYF. CDR3 coding DNA: TGTGCCAGCAGCCCATGGGACAACACGGATACGCAGTATTTT. Full variable domain (missing parts from reference TRBV7-9 and TRBJ2-3): DTGVSQNPRHKITKRGQNVTFRCDPISEHNRLYWYRQTLGQGPEFLTYFQNEAQLEKSRLLSDRFSAERPKGSFSTLEIQRTEQGDSAMYLCASSPWDNTDTQYFGPGTRLTVL.

This clonotype was seen repeatedly, ten times or more. The J gene is TRBJ2-5, the V gene TRBV3-1; D might be TRBD2 (7 bases). The germline V and J ends were trimmed by 2 bases and 5 bases, with 18 bases remaining between them. The CDR3 sequence is 16 residues long. Germline CDR1 is LGHDT and CDR2 is YNNKEL (reference sequence). The chain's CDR3 is CASSQTGPRGGETQYF. In nucleotides, the CDR3 is TGTGCCAGCAGCCAAACGGGACCACGCGGGGGCGAGACCCAGTACTTC.